One sample yielded the 10 T cell receptor beta chains listed below, sequenced in a study of cytomegalovirus exposure and HLA in healthy donors. PCR involved 60 Vbeta and 13 Jbeta primers. Assay used: immunoSEQ multiplex PCR; TCRdb lists only in-frame clones, some missing. The repertoire consists of around 170,000 clones, with around 76% occurring once and the leading ten covering 2% to 3%. Sequenced input: PBMCs. These receptors came from a woman in her thirties in good health and CMV-seropositive.

The chain combines TRBV7-9 with TRBJ2-7, with 9 bases identical to TRBD1. With 1 base clipped from V and 2 bases from J, the junction kept 3 bases outside the gene matches. CDR1 is SEHNR and CDR2 is FQNEAQ in the germline V gene (reference sequence). The CDR3 contains 15 residues. The CDR3 sequence is CASSLGQGVAYEQYF. In DNA form, the CDR3 reads TGTGCCAGCAGCTTAGGACAGGGGGTTGCCTACGAGCAGTACTTC.

This clone was counted only a few times. This sequence joins TRBV4-1 and TRBJ1-1; no clear D gene. CDR1 is MGHRA and CDR2 is YSYEKL in the germline V gene. The CDR3 runs 15 residues. Trimming removed 0 bases from V and 1 base from J, with 9 bases in between. The CDR3 loop reads CASSQDWGGNTEAFF. CDR3 coding DNA: TGCGCCAGCAGCCAAGATTGGGGAGGGAACACTGAAGCTTTCTTT.

The chain couples TRBV6-1 to TRBJ1-2; 9 bases fit TRBD1. After removal of 7 bases from V and 5 bases from J, the junction contained 8 bases not matched to a gene. Germline V gene lookup returns CDR1 MNHNS and CDR2 SASEGT. The CDR3 loop spans 14 amino acids. DNA of the CDR3: TGTGCCAGCATTACCTCGGACAGGGGATATGGCTACACCTTC. It is translated as CASITSDRGYGYTF.

The chain links TRBV9 to TRBJ2-7; 8 bases line up with TRBD2. CDR3 size: 15 residues. After removal of 3 bases from V and 4 bases from J, the junction contained 9 bases not matched to a gene. Germline CDR1 reads SGDLS; CDR2 reads YYNGEE. This CDR3 reads CASSASGGHRYEQYF. As DNA, the CDR3 is TGTGCCAGCAGCGCGAGCGGGGGACATAGATACGAGCAGTACTTC. Supplemented by reference TRBV9 and TRBJ2-7, the full variable domain reads DSGVTQTPKHLITATGQRVTLRCSPRSGDLSVYWYQQSLDQGLQFLIQYYNGEERAKGNILERFSAQQFPDLHSELNLSSLELGDSALYFCASSASGGHRYEQYFGPGTRLTVT.

The rearrangement uses TRBV10-2 and TRBJ2-5; 9 positions agree with TRBD1. The germline CDR1 and CDR2 sequences are WSHSY and SAAADI. This CDR3 spans 15 amino acids. The V and J ends lost 4 bases and 5 bases, in that order; junction bases with no gene match: 8. DNA for the CDR3: TGCGCCAGCAGTGGGGGACAGGGCTGGTTCGAGACCCAGTACTTC. It specifies CASSGGQGWFETQYF.

The chain is built from TRBV4-1 and TRBJ2-1; perhaps TRBD1 as D (5 bases). Deletions cut 1 base from V and 8 bases from J, with 24 bases between. The V gene's germline CDR1 is MGHRA and CDR2 YSYEKL. The CDR3 has 18 residues. The CDR3: CASSQAKAGMTMMDEQFF. The CDR3 nucleotides are TGCGCCAGCAGCCAAGCGAAGGCAGGGATGACGATGATGGATGAGCAGTTCTTC.

The chain recombines TRBV5-4 with TRBJ2-5; TRBD2 agrees at 11 bases. Per the germline V gene, CDR1 is SGHNT and CDR2 is YYREEE (reference sequence). The CDR3 consists of 15 residues. V shed 6 bases and J 5 bases; nucleotides not matched to a gene: 9. CDR3 in amino acids: CASTRRSGGAETQYF. The CDR3 nucleotides read TGTGCCAGCACCAGACGTAGCGGGGGGGCGGAGACCCAGTACTTC.

The chain joins TRBV6-6 to TRBJ2-7, with TRBD1 identical over 7 bases. Germline CDR1 and CDR2: MNHNY and SVGAGI (reference sequence). V lost 5 bases, J lost 0 bases, and 7 bases stayed unmatched. The CDR3 is made up of 15 amino acids. Here the CDR3 reads CASSRTGQGSYEQYF. In nucleotides, the CDR3 is TGTGCCAGCAGTCGGACAGGCCAGGGCTCCTACGAGCAGTACTTC.

The table lists this clone with a few counts. This sequence joins TRBV4-1 and TRBJ2-1; 11 bases are shared with TRBD2. Trimming took 3 bases from V and 7 from J; bases not matched to a gene: 8. CDR3 length: 16 amino acids. Per the germline V gene, CDR1 is MGHRA and CDR2 is YSYEKL. The CDR3 DNA reads TGCGCCAGCAGCCAGGAACTAGCGGGGGCCCGGAATGAGCAGTTCTTC. As protein: CASSQELAGARNEQFF.

This rearrangement joins TRBV14 to TRBJ2-2, with 7 nucleotides matching TRBD2. Germline loops: CDR1 SGHDN, CDR2 FVKESK. The V gene end was trimmed by 8 bases and the J gene end by 6 bases; junction bases not matched to a gene: 0. The CDR3 loop spans 11 amino acids. The chain's CDR3 is CASAGAGELFF. In nucleotides, the CDR3 is TGTGCCAGCGCGGGGGCCGGGGAGCTGTTTTTT.